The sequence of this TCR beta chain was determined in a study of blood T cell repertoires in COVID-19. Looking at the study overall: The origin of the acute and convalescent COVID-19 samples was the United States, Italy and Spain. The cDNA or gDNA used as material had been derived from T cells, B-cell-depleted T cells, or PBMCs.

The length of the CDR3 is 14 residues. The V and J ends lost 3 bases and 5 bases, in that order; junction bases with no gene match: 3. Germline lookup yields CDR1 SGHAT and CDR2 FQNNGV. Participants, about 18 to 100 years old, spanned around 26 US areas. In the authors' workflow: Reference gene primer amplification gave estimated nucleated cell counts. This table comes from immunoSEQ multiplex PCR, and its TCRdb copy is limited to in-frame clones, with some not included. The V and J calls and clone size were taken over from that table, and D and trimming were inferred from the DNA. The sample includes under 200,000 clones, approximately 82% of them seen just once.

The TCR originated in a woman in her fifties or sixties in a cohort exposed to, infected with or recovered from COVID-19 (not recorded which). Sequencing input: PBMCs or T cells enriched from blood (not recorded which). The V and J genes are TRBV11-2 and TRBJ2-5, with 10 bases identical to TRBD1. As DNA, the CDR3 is TGTGCCAGCAGCTTGGGACAGGGGTTCGAGACCCAGTACTTC. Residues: CASSLGQGFETQYF. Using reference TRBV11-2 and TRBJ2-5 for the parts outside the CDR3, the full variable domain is EAGVAQSPRYKIIEKRQSVAFWCNPISGHATLYWYQQILGQGPKLLIQFQNNGVVDDSQLPKDRFSAERLKGVDSTLKIQPAKLEDSAVYLCASSLGQGFETQYFGPGTRLLVL.